This T cell receptor beta chain derives from a study of CD8+ T cells in alopecia areata. Across the whole study: Percent of scalp involved defined treated patients' severity scores. Study-wide findings and caveats: Significant decreases in scalp clonality and expanded CD8+ clones followed tofacitinib treatment. Scalp specimens additionally yield sequences from normal skin's resident alphabeta T cells.

Germline V gives CDR1 SNHLY, CDR2 FYNNEI. CDR3 length: 12 residues. V gave up 7 bases and J gave up 8 bases, with 15 bases separating them. Concerning this clone itself: Its specificity is not known.

Specified treatment: oral pan-JAK inhibitor, 5-10 mg twice daily. Researchers gathered lesional scalp punch biopsies and peripheral blood from patients with alopecia areata. TCR sequencing used cDNA made by reverse transcription of extracted RNA. Some clones are missing from TCRdb's copy, which holds only in-frame ones; the method was immunoSEQ multiplex PCR. Of around 300,000 clones in the sample, 60% were seen once. The J gene is TRBJ2-7, the V gene TRBV2; D might be TRBD1 (7 bases). The sequence was collected from a human donor with alopecia areata. The input for sequencing was CD4+ T cells sorted from blood, taken around week 52, from a patient treated with tofacitinib. CDR3 protein: CASKRAGGKQYF. CDR3 DNA: TGTGCCAGCAAGAGAGCAGGGGGGAAGCAGTACTTC.